The 17 T cell receptor beta chains presented below share a single source sample, sequenced in a study of cytotoxic CD8 clonotypes in ibrutinib-treated CLL. The data were produced by immunoSEQ multiplex PCR, yet TCRdb's version contains in-frame clones alone and is incomplete. This sample has some 140,000 clones; roughly 90% occur once, and the top ten carry 11%. This specimen was PBMCs, taken after 12 months of ibrutinib treatment. The source is a human donor with chronic lymphocytic leukemia.

This chain connects TRBV19 to TRBJ2-3; 10 bases agree with TRBD1. The germline gives CDR1 LNHDA, CDR2 SQIVND (reference sequence). The CDR3 consists of 14 residues. V shed 6 bases, J shed 2 bases, and the junction held 2 bases outside the gene matches. Written as DNA, the CDR3 is TGTGCCAGTAGGGGACAGGGGTTCACAGATACGCAGTATTTT. It is translated as CASRGQGFTDTQYF.

This chain links TRBV5-1 with TRBJ2-3; a possible D gene is TRBD2 (5 bases). V was clipped by 3 bases and J by 0 bases, with 14 bases between them. The CDR3 is 16 amino acids. CDR1 SGHRS and CDR2 YFSETQ come from the germline V gene. The CDR3 bases are TGCGCCAGCAGCTCCCCAAAACTAGGGAGCACAGATACGCAGTATTTT. It translates to CASSSPKLGSTDTQYF.

This rearrangement joins TRBV11-3 to TRBJ1-2, with 9 nucleotides matching TRBD1. Germline V lookup: CDR1 SGHNT, CDR2 YENEEA. The length of the CDR3 is 13 residues. J was trimmed by 4 bases and V by 5 bases; bases with no gene match: 2. CDR3 sequence reads: CASSQDRGYGYTF. The CDR3 DNA follows: TGTGCCAGCAGCCAGGACAGGGGCTATGGCTACACCTTC.

The chain links TRBV28 to TRBJ2-2; TRBD1 might be the D (6 bases). The CDR3 sequence is 17 residues long. Trimming stripped 6 bases from V and 1 base from J, with 18 bases between. Germline assignment: CDR1 MDHEN and CDR2 SYDVKM. The CDR3 region is CASSQGWGRGNTGELFF. CDR3 sequence (DNA): TGTGCCAGCAGCCAAGGATGGGGGCGAGGGAACACCGGGGAGCTGTTTTTT.

The J gene is TRBJ2-7, the V gene TRBV19, with D perhaps matching TRBD1 or TRBD2 (5 bases each). Trimming took off 0 bases at V and 3 bases at J, with 15 bases between the two ends. Germline CDR1 is LNHDA and CDR2 is SQIVND (reference sequence). The CDR3 consists of 16 residues. CDR3 loop: CASSIDGTGRGYEQYF. CDR3 DNA sequence: TGTGCCAGTAGTATAGATGGTACAGGCCGGGGCTACGAGCAGTACTTC.

The chain has TRBV4-3 and TRBJ2-7, with D perhaps matching TRBD2 (6 bases). The CDR3 spans 13 residues. The germline V gene has CDR1 LGHNA and CDR2 YSLEER. Trimming removed 0 bases from V and 6 bases from J, with 9 bases in between. CDR3 loop: CASSQEGGGEQYF. DNA of the CDR3: TGCGCCAGCAGCCAAGAGGGAGGAGGCGAGCAGTACTTC.

The sample holds one count of this clone. The chain uses TRBV2 and TRBJ2-7; TRBD1 or TRBD2 may be the D gene (5 bases each). This CDR3 has 14 residues. Germline V lookup: CDR1 SNHLY, CDR2 FYNNEI. Trimming cost V 1 base and J 6 bases, with 13 bases left between them. The CDR3 nucleotides read TGTGCCAGCAGTGAAGGGGGGAGTTGGGTCGAGCAGTACTTC. Protein product: CASSEGGSWVEQYF.

This rearrangement joins TRBV10-3 to TRBJ2-7; TRBD2 matches at 13 bases. The CDR3 loop spans 15 amino acids. CDR1 ENHRY and CDR2 SYGVKD come from the germline V gene. V trimming: 6 bases; J trimming: 2 bases; junction bases outside the gene matches: 4. The CDR3 loop is CAIREGLAGAYEQYF. The CDR3 nucleotides are TGTGCCATCAGGGAAGGACTAGCGGGAGCCTACGAGCAGTACTTC.

The chain employs TRBV7-6 and TRBJ2-7; 13 nucleotides line up with TRBD2. The CDR3 length is 15 residues. V shed 5 bases, J shed 5 bases, and the junction held 6 bases outside the gene matches. The germline V gene has CDR1 SGHVS and CDR2 FNYEAQ. CDR3 sequence (DNA): TGTGCCAGCAGCCCCGGACTAGCGGGAGCCCACGAGCAGTACTTC. Its translation is CASSPGLAGAHEQYF.

The V gene is TRBV7-9, the J gene TRBJ2-5; 10 bases are shared with TRBD2. The CDR3 loop spans 14 amino acids. The germline CDR1 and CDR2 sequences are SEHNR and FQNEAQ (reference sequence). Trimming cost V 6 bases and J 4 bases; bases outside gene matches: 5. The CDR3 is CASRKAGGPETQYF. The CDR3 DNA sequence: TGTGCCAGCAGAAAAGCGGGAGGGCCAGAGACCCAGTACTTC.

The V call is TRBV25-1, the J call TRBJ1-4; D not certain. The CDR3 runs 16 residues. Trimming shortened V by 4 bases and J by 6 bases, and 18 bases separated the two germline ends. From germline, CDR1 is MGHDK and CDR2 SYGVNS. CDR3 protein: CASSAPPGRADEKLFF. The CDR3 DNA sequence: TGTGCCAGCAGTGCCCCCCCCGGACGGGCGGATGAAAAACTGTTTTTT.

The chain has TRBV27 and TRBJ2-5; 9 bases are shared with TRBD2. The CDR3 is made up of 13 amino acids. The ends lost 7 bases at V and 3 bases at J; junction bases unmatched: 3. Germline CDR1 MNHEY, CDR2 SMNVEV (reference sequence). In nucleotides, the CDR3 is TGTGCCAGCACACAGCGGGGGGAAGAGACCCAGTACTTC. This translates into CASTQRGEETQYF.

The chain uses TRBV7-2 and TRBJ1-5; the match to TRBD1 covers 10 bases. The germline CDR1 and CDR2 sequences are SGHTA and FQGNSA. The CDR3 spans 17 residues. V lost 1 base to trimming and J lost 5 bases; unmatched junction nucleotides: 8. Here the CDR3 reads CASSLDGRDRGDQPQHF. CDR3 bases: TGTGCCAGCAGCTTAGATGGCCGGGACAGGGGAGATCAGCCCCAGCATTTT.

The gene calls are TRBV27 and TRBJ2-7, with TRBD2 identical over 10 bases. Looked up from germline, CDR1 is MNHEY and CDR2 is SMNVEV (reference sequence). This CDR3 is built from 17 residues. V lost 5 bases and J lost 6; bases outside the gene matches: 16. DNA of the CDR3: TGTGCCAGCAGTGAAGCGGGAGGGCCCCGGCTGTACGGCGAGCAGTACTTC. Translated: CASSEAGGPRLYGEQYF.

V usage is TRBV2 and J usage is TRBJ2-5; TRBD2 aligns across 10 bases. CDR1 and CDR2 from the germline V gene are SNHLY and FYNNEI. The J segment lost 5 bases and the V segment lost 2 bases, leaving 5 bases of the junction unmatched. The CDR3 extends over 15 amino acids. The CDR3: CASSEPSGRAETQYF. The DNA of the CDR3 is TGTGCCAGCAGTGAACCAAGCGGGAGGGCGGAGACCCAGTACTTC.

The chain couples TRBV2 to TRBJ2-2; D uncertain. The CDR3 is made up of 15 amino acids. V was cut by 3 bases and J by 1 base, with 9 bases left in between. Germline V lookup: CDR1 SNHLY, CDR2 FYNNEI. The CDR3 sequence: CASSELWMNTGELFF. For the CDR3, the DNA is TGTGCCAGCAGTGAGTTATGGATGAACACCGGGGAGCTGTTTTTT. The whole variable domain, remainder taken from reference TRBV2 and TRBJ2-2, is EPEVTQTPSHQVTQMGQEVILRCVPISNHLYFYWYRQILGQKVEFLVSFYNNEISEKSEIFDDQFSVERPDGSNFTLKIRSTKLEDSAMYFCASSELWMNTGELFFGEGSRLTVL.

The table lists this clone with a count of one. The V gene is TRBV28, the J gene TRBJ2-7; tentatively, D is TRBD2 (6 bases). Looked up from germline, CDR1 is MDHEN and CDR2 is SYDVKM. The CDR3 has 17 amino acids. The V end was cut by 3 bases, the J end by 5 bases, with 23 bases between. DNA of the CDR3: TGTGCCAGCAGTTTCTACCCGAGGGGAGCGGGTACCCACGAGCAGTACTTC. Residues: CASSFYPRGAGTHEQYF. Based on the CDR3 plus reference TRBV28 and TRBJ2-7, the full variable domain is DVKVTQSSRYLVKRTGEKVFLECVQDMDHENMFWYRQDPGLGLRLIYFSYDVKMKEKGDIPEGYSVSREKKERFSLILESASTNQTSMYLCASSFYPRGAGTHEQYFGPGTRLTVT.